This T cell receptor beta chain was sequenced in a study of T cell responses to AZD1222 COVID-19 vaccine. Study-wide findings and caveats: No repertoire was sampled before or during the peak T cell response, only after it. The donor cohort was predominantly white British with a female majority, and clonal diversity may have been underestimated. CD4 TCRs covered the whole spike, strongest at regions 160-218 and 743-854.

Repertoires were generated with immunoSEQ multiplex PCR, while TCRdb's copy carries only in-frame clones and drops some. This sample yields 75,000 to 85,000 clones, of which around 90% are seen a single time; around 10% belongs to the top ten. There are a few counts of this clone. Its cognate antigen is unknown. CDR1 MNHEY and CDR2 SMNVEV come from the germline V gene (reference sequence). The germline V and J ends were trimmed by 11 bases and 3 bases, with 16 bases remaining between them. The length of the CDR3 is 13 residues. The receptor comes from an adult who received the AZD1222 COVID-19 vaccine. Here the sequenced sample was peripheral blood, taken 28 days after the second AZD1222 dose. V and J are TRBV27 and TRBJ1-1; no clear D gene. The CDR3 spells CAAPVVIYTEAFF. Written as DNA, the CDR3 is TGTGCCGCCCCGGTGGTGATTTACACTGAAGCTTTCTTT.